The 10 T cell receptor beta chains reported below all come from one sample, sequenced in a study of blood T cells in healthy people across ages. For the second PCR, which ran for about 7 to 11 cycles, a sample-barcoded 5' primer and a J-beta primer mix were used. TCRdb reprocessed the 5' RACE reads via MiXCR and lists one record per CDR3 protein. The top ten hold about a fifth of the sample, which has around 900,000 distinct CDR3 sequences, approximately 50% seen once. The specimen was blood. These receptors originate from an older woman in good health.

The V call is TRBV27, the J call TRBJ1-6; 7 bases are a match to TRBD1. The junction had 5 bases not matched to a gene; V was cut back by 5 bases and J by 7 bases. Germline V gene sequence: CDR1 MNHEY, CDR2 SMNVEV (reference sequence). The CDR3 consists of 14 residues. The CDR3 is CASSPTGTNSPLHF. The CDR3 DNA follows: TGTGCCAGCAGTCCGACAGGGACCAATTCACCCCTCCACTTT.

There are a few counts of this clonotype. Here the CDR3 reads CASTGLGGYGYTF. The CDR3 DNA follows: TGTGCCAGCACCGGACTAGGGGGCTATGGCTACACCTTC. The V call is TRBV2, the J call TRBJ1-2; D is possibly TRBD1 (6 bases). Trimming removed 7 bases at V and 4 bases at J, with 13 bases between. Germline V CDR1 and CDR2: SNHLY, FYNNEI. This CDR3 has 13 amino acids. Complete variable domain (other parts from reference TRBV2 and TRBJ1-2): EPEVTQTPSHQVTQMGQEVILRCVPISNHLYFYWYRQILGQKVEFLVSFYNNEISEKSEIFDDQFSVERPDGSNFTLKIRSTKLEDSAMYFCASTGLGGYGYTFGSGTRLTVV.

This clonotype occurred a few times. V is TRBV29-1 and J is TRBJ1-4; D is possibly TRBD1 (5 bases). Germline CDR1 is SQVTM and CDR2 is ANQGSEA. There are 13 residues in the CDR3. Trimming stripped 4 bases from V and 12 bases from J, with 18 bases between. The CDR3 sequence is CSVARQGDEQLFF. The CDR3 nucleotides read TGCAGCGTTGCCAGGCAGGGTGACGAACAACTGTTTTTT.

This clonotype turned up a few times. The gene calls are TRBV12-3 or TRBV12-4 and TRBJ2-7; 8 bases align to TRBD2. The junction had 17 bases not matched to a gene; V was cut back by 5 bases and J by 2 bases. The length of the CDR3 is 18 residues. The CDR3 is CASSPVTYLAGLTYEQYF. The CDR3 nucleotides are TGTGCCAGCAGTCCAGTGACATATCTAGCGGGCCTCACCTACGAGCAGTACTTC.

This clonotype was observed many times. J is TRBJ2-1 and V is TRBV5-1; D is unclear. Germline V CDR1 and CDR2: SGHRS, YFSETQ. V lost 7 bases, J lost 0 bases, and 14 bases lay in between. CDR3 length: 15 residues. The CDR3 here is CASLRAPGSYNEQFF. CDR3 sequence (DNA): TGCGCCAGCTTGAGAGCGCCGGGCTCCTACAATGAGCAGTTCTTC.

This clonotype was counted a few times. The chain carries TRBV20-1 and TRBJ2-1; 7 bases agree with TRBD2. Germline CDR1 and CDR2: DFQATT and SNEGSKA (reference sequence). The junction had 12 bases not matched to a gene; V was cut back by 2 bases and J by 5 bases. The CDR3 spans 16 residues. CDR3 nucleotide sequence: TGCAGTGCTAGACGGCGGAGCGGGACTCAGGACAATGAGCAGTTCTTC. This codes for CSARRRSGTQDNEQFF.

With respect to this clonotype: A read error may produce the germline difference seen at one junction end. The chain is built from TRBV15 and TRBJ2-7, with 9 bases aligning to TRBD1. The CDR3 runs to 15 residues. Germline V gives CDR1 LNHNV, CDR2 YYDKDF (reference sequence). The CDR3 DNA reads as TGTGCCGCCAGCAGAAGGACAGGGGATACCTACGAGCAGTACTTC. Translated, it gives CAASRRTGDTYEQYF.

This clonotype has more than one count but fewer than ten. The V call is TRBV29-1, the J call TRBJ1-1; 7 bases are a match to TRBD1. Germline CDR1 SQVTM, CDR2 ANQGSEA. Germline trimming cut 7 bases from V and 4 bases from J; bases unmatched to any gene: 12. CDR3 length equals 14 residues. DNA for the CDR3: TGCAGCGCCGGGGGCAGACAGGGTGTCACTGAAGCTTTCTTT. Translated: CSAGGRQGVTEAFF.

V gene TRBV2 combines with J gene TRBJ1-2; the D gene is possibly TRBD1 (5 bases). Germline V gives CDR1 SNHLY, CDR2 FYNNEI. V lost 3 bases and J 4 bases, leaving 12 bases between the germline ends. This CDR3 is built from 14 residues. The CDR3 region is CASSETATLYGYTF. DNA of the CDR3: TGTGCCAGCAGTGAGACAGCGACGCTCTATGGCTACACCTTC.

This clonotype was observed a few times. The chain combines TRBV20-1 with TRBJ2-5; 13 bases are a match to TRBD2. V lost 0 bases and J lost 2; bases outside the gene matches: 3. The CDR3 length is 16 residues. CDR1 DFQATT and CDR2 SNEGSKA come from the germline V gene (reference sequence). CDR3 protein: CSARDLGLAGQETQYF. The CDR3 nucleotides are TGCAGTGCTAGAGATCTGGGACTAGCGGGGCAAGAGACCCAGTACTTC.